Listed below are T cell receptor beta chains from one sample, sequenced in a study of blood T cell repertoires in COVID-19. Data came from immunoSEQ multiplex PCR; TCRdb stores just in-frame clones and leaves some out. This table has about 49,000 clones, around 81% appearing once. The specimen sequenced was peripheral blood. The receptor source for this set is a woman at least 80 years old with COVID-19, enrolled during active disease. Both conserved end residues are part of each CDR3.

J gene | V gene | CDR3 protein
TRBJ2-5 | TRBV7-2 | CASSTPPGLADF
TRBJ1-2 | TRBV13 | CASSFGGSGYTF
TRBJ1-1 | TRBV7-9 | CASSLGTQNTEAFF
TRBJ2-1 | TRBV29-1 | CSVGKLGTSVNNEQFF
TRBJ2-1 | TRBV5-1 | CASSLEGTGGVNEQFF
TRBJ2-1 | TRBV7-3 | CASSAPDFAEQFF
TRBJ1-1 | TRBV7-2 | CASSLSDVMEVWAEAFF
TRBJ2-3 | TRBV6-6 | CASGPKGDTQYF
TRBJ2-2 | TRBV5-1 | CASSLMQGGTGELFF
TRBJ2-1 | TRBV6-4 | CASSDIAGVLNEQFF
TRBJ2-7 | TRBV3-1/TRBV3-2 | CASSPGGSGAGEQYF
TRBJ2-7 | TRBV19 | CASSMESYEQYF
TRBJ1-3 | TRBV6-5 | CASRRGAGNTIYF
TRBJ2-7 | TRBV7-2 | CASSLGGGVTYEQYF
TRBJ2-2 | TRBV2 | CASTPGTANTGELFF
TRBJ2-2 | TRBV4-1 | CASSQDGSGMAGELFF
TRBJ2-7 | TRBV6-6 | CASSRPGTSGRAHEQYF
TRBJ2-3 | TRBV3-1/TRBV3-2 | CASSLADSTDTQYF
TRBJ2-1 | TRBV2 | CASRGLAGGNGEQFF
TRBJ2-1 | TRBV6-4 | CASSDGISGNEQFF
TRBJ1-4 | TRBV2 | CASRSGIPQKLFF
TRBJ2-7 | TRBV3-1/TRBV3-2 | CASSQGNSYYEQYF
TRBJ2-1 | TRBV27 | CASRVAGRSSYNEQFF
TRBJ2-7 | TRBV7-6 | CASSRGLAGNYEQYF
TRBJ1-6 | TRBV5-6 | CASSLAGGAGNSPLHF
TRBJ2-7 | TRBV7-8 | CASSLVPTSASYEQYF
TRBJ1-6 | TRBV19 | CASMEDRGRSPLHF
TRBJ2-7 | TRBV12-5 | CASGPVVNEQYF
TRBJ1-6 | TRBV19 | CASSQREGSSPLHF
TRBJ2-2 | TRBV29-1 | CSAMKASGRGTGELFF
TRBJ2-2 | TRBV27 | CASSRSGGTGELFF
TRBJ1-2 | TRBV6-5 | CASSWDSLNYGYTF
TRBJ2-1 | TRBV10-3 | CAISVSSGDNEQFF
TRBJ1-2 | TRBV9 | CASSATGGFNYGYTF
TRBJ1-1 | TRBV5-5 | CASSLGTRDRSRLGLAFF
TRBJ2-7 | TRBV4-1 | CASSPLPRDSISSYEQYF
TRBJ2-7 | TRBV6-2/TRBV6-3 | CASSPGTGRSYEQYF
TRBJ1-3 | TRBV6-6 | CASSSSTGSGNTIYF
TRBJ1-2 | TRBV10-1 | CASSVARGYGYTF
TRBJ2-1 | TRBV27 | CASRPASDPYNEQFF